This T cell receptor (beta chain) was recorded in a study of a mutant IDH1 vaccine in newly diagnosed glioma. Background on the study: Treated patients showed a male proportion of roughly 60%, a female proportion of about 40%, and a mean age of roughly 40 years. Earlier care involved radiotherapy, temozolomide, or both, and the majority received both.

The time point denotes: baseline, week 1 (first vaccination visit). Treatment meaning: pre-vaccination baseline after standard-of-care therapy. Only in-frame clones appear in the TCRdb table, and some are missing; sequencing was by immunoSEQ multiplex PCR. This sample has 85,000 to 100,000 clones, with around 80% found just once. The sequence came from a middle-aged man with glioma. The material sequenced was PBMCs, taken from a glioma patient treated with radiotherapy, temozolomide or both.

The CDR3 bases are TGTGCCAGCAAAGTAACAGGGGGCAGGGGCTACACCTTC. It codes for CASKVTGGRGYTF. This sequence joins TRBV6-6 and TRBJ1-2; 9 positions match TRBD1. CDR1 MNHNY and CDR2 SVGAGI come from the germline V gene (reference sequence). J gave up 8 bases and V 7 bases, and 8 bases lay outside the gene matches. The CDR3 has 13 residues.